The 2 T cell receptor beta chains below were found in one sample sequenced in a study of blood T cell repertoires in COVID-19. Profiling relied on immunoSEQ multiplex PCR, and the TCRdb table lists in-frame clones only, not all of them. This sample has approximately 480,000 clones; around 87% occur once, and the top ten carry 0.7%. Sample: PBMCs or T cells enriched from blood (not recorded which). The source of these receptors is a woman between 18 and 29 years old who had recovered from COVID-19.

The rearrangement joins TRBV13 to TRBJ2-3; perhaps TRBD2 as D (7 bases). V was clipped by 7 bases and J by 0 bases, with 20 bases between them. CDR3 length equals 17 residues. The germline CDR1 and CDR2 sequences are PRHDT and FYEKMQ (reference sequence). As DNA, the CDR3 is TGTGCCAGCACCTTGGGGGCTAGCGGCACTAGCACAGATACGCAGTATTTT. This encodes CASTLGASGTSTDTQYF.

The chain combines TRBV12-3 or TRBV12-4 with TRBJ2-1; D is perhaps TRBD2 (7 bases). The CDR3 contains 12 residues. The V end lost 8 bases, the J end lost 4 bases, and 9 bases lay between the germline ends. The CDR3 DNA reads as TGTGCCAGCGGGGGGGCTTACAATGAGCAGTTCTTC. It yields the protein CASGGAYNEQFF.